The 10 T cell receptor beta chains presented below share a single source sample, sequenced in a study of blood T cell repertoires in COVID-19. The table came from immunoSEQ multiplex PCR; TCRdb's copy has only in-frame clones and leaves some out. This table has about 250,000 clones, 88% appearing once. The sequencing input was PBMCs or T cells enriched from blood (not recorded which). The source is a woman between 35 and 50 years old who had been exposed to COVID-19.

The chain combines TRBV30 with TRBJ1-1; 9 bases agree with TRBD1. V was pared by 8 bases and J by 1 base, with 11 bases of the junction left unmatched. The CDR3 consists of 15 residues. Per the germline V gene, CDR1 is GTSNPN and CDR2 is SVGIG (reference sequence). CDR3 sequence: CARAARDRANTEAFF. CDR3 nucleotide sequence: TGTGCCCGAGCTGCACGGGACAGGGCGAACACTGAAGCTTTCTTT.

This clone was detected once. V gene TRBV5-1 combines with J gene TRBJ2-7, with 7 bases identical to TRBD2. The V gene's germline CDR1 is SGHRS and CDR2 YFSETQ. The CDR3 is made up of 18 amino acids. The CDR3 region is CASSLFPNGAGAAGEQYV. The CDR3 coding sequence is TGTGCCAGCAGCTTGTTCCCCAATGGGGCGGGAGCGGCTGGCGAGCAGTACGTC.

The chain is built from TRBV6-2 or TRBV6-3 and TRBJ1-6, with D tentatively TRBD1 (5 bases). The germline gives CDR1 MNHEY, CDR2 SVGEGT. V lost 2 bases and J lost 7, with 15 bases in between. The CDR3 sequence is 16 residues long. CDR3 sequence: CASSYPLGGRNSPLHF. In DNA, the CDR3 is TGTGCCAGCAGTTACCCCCTGGGGGGACGCAATTCACCCCTCCACTTT.

The gene calls are TRBV11-3 and TRBJ1-6; D gene uncertain. Trimming took off 2 bases at V and 10 bases at J, with 9 bases between the two ends. Germline assignment: CDR1 SGHNT and CDR2 YENEEA. The CDR3 consists of 13 residues. CDR3 sequence reads: CASSLNNGSPLHF. The CDR3 nucleotides are TGTGCCAGCAGCTTAAATAATGGCTCACCCCTCCACTTT.

The rearrangement uses TRBV3-1 (or the pseudogene TRBV3-2) and TRBJ1-1; tentatively, D is TRBD1 (5 bases). Trimming took 3 bases from V and 14 from J, leaving 16 bases between them. CDR1 and CDR2 (germline): LGHDT, YNNKEL (reference sequence). The CDR3 extends over 12 amino acids. CDR3 DNA: TGTGCCAGCAGCCAGAGCAGTCAGGGTTGCTTCTTT. This codes for CASSQSSQGCFF.

This chain links TRBV7-6 with TRBJ1-4; 9 bases fit TRBD1. J was trimmed by 8 bases and V by 0 bases; bases with no gene match: 4. Germline V gives CDR1 SGHVS, CDR2 FNYEAQ. The CDR3 is made up of 15 amino acids. The CDR3, as DNA: TGTGCCAGCAGCTTAGCTACAGGGGGCGGAGAAAAACTGTTTTTT. Translated, it gives CASSLATGGGEKLFF.

The DNA of the CDR3 is TGTGCCAGCAGTGAAGCGAGTGCCAGGCAGTCTAACTATGGCTACACCTTC. Translating gives CASSEASARQSNYGYTF. The chain links TRBV2 to TRBJ1-2, with unresolved D. The germline CDR1 and CDR2 sequences are SNHLY and FYNNEI. The CDR3 covers 17 residues. The V gene lost 0 bases and the J gene lost 0 bases, with 14 bases spanning the gap.

This clone was found once. V usage is TRBV9 and J usage is TRBJ2-7; 10 bases match TRBD1. Germline CDR1 and CDR2: SGDLS and YYNGEE. The CDR3 runs 15 residues. Losses at the gene ends were 2 bases for V and 3 bases for J; bases not matched to a gene: 5. The CDR3 DNA reads as TGTGCCAGCAGCGTTCCGGGACAGGGGAACTACGAGCAGTACGTC. Translated: CASSVPGQGNYEQYV.

This clone was picked up one time. J is TRBJ1-1 and V is TRBV5-4; no firm D call. The germline V gene encodes CDR1 SGHNT and CDR2 YYREEE (reference sequence). The CDR3 has 14 amino acids. The V and J ends lost 4 bases and 2 bases respectively, with 12 bases between them. The CDR3 nucleotides read TGTGCCAGCAGCCCGGCCTACAGAAACACTGAAGCTTTCTTT. Its translation: CASSPAYRNTEAFF.

The V and J genes are TRBV30 and TRBJ1-3; 10 positions match TRBD1. Per germline, CDR1 GTSNPN and CDR2 SVGIG (reference sequence). The V segment lost 1 base and the J segment 0 bases; nucleotides outside the gene matches: 3. The CDR3 runs to 16 residues. The CDR3 spells CAWSATGGFSGNTIYF. The CDR3 bases are TGTGCCTGGAGTGCGACAGGGGGCTTCTCTGGAAACACCATATATTTT.